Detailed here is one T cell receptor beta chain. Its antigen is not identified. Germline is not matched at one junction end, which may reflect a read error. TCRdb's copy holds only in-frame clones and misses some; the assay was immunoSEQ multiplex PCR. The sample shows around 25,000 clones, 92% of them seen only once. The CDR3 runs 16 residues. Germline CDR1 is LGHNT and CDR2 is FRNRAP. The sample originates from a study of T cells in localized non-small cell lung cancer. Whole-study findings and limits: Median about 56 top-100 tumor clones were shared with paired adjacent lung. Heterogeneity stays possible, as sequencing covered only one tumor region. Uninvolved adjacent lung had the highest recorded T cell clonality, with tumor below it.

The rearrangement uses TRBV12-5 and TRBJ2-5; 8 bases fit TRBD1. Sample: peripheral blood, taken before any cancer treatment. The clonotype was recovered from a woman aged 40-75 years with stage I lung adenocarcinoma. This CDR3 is CVSGYAPGTGQETQYF. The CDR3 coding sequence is TGTGTTAGTGGTTATGCCCCGGGGACAGGACAAGAGACCCAGTACTTC. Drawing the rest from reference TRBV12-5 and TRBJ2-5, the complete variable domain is DARVTQTPRHKVTEMGQEVTMRCQPILGHNTVFWYRQTMMQGLELLAYFRNRAPLDDSGMPKDRFSAEMPDATLATLKIQPSEPRDSAVYFCVSGYAPGTGQETQYFGPGTRLLVL.